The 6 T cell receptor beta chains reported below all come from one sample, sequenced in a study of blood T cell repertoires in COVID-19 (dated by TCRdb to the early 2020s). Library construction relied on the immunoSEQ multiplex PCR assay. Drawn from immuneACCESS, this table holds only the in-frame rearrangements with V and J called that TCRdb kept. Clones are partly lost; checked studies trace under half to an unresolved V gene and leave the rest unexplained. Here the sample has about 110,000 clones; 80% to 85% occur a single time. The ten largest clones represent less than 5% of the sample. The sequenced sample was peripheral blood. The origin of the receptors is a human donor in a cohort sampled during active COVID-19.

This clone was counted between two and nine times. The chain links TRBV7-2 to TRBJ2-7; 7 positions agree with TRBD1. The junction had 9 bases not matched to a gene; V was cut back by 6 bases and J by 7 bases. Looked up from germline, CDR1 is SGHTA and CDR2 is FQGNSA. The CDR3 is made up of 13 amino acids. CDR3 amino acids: CASSPDRASEQYF. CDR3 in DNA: TGTGCCAGCAGTCCTGACAGGGCGAGTGAGCAGTACTTC.

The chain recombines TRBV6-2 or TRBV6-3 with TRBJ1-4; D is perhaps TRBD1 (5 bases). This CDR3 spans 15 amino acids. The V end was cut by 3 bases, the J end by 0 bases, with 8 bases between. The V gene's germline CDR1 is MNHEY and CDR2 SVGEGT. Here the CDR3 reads CASSYQGATNEKLFF. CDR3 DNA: TGTGCCAGCAGTTATCAGGGTGCAACTAATGAAAAACTGTTTTTT.

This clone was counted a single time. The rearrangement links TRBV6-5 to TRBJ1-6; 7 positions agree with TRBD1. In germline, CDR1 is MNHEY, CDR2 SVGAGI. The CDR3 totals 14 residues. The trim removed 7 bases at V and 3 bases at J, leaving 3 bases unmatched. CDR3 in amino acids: CASIQGSYNSPLHF. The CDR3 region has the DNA TGTGCCAGCATACAGGGGAGCTATAATTCACCCCTCCACTTT.

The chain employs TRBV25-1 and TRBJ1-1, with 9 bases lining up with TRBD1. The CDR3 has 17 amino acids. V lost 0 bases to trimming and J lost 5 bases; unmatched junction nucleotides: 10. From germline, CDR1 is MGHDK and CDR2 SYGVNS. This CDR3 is CASSEYESGQGRTEAFF. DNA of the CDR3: TGTGCCAGCAGTGAATATGAATCGGGACAGGGCAGGACTGAAGCTTTCTTT.

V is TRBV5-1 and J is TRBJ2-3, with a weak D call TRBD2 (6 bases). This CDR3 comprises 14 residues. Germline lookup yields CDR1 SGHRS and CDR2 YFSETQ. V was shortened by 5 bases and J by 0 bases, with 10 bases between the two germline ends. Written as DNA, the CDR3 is TGCGCCAGCAGAGGCGGGACTAGCACAGATACGCAGTATTTT. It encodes CASRGGTSTDTQYF.

The CDR3 DNA sequence: TGCGCCAGCAGCCCTCTAGCGGGAGTTCAAGAGACCCAGTACTTC. It is translated as CASSPLAGVQETQYF. The rearrangement joins TRBV5-1 to TRBJ2-5; 10 nucleotides match TRBD2. V dropped 4 bases and J dropped 2; count of bases not matched to a gene: 5. The CDR3 has 15 amino acids. In germline, CDR1 is SGHRS, CDR2 YFSETQ. The entire variable domain, with the rest obtained from reference TRBV5-1 and TRBJ2-5, is as follows: KAGVTQTPRYLIKTRGQQVTLSCSPISGHRSVSWYQQTPGQGLQFLFEYFSETQRNKGNFPGRFSGRQFSNSRSEMNVSTLELGDSALYLCASSPLAGVQETQYFGPGTRLLVL.